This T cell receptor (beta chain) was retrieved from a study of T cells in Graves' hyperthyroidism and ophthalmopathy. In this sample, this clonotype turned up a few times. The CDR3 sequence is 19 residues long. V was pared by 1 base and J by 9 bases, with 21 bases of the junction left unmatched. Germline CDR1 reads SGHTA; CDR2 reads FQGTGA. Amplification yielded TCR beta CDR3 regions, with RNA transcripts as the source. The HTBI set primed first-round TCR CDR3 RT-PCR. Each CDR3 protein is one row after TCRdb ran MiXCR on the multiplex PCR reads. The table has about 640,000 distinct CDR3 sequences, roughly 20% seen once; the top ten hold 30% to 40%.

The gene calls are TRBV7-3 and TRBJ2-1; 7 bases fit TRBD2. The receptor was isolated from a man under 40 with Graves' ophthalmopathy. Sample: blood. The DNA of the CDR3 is TGTGCCAGCAGCTTAATGGGGCCCTTTGCCGCGGGAGCCGGTCCTGAGCAGTTCTTC. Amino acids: CASSLMGPFAAGAGPEQFF.